This TCR beta chain was recovered during a study of identical twins. Notes on the study in general: Excess twin sharing in beta out-of-frame sequences was weaker.

CDR3 length: 12 residues. The germline V gene encodes CDR1 SGHTA and CDR2 FQGNSA. TCRdb passed the 5' RACE reads through MiXCR, listing each CDR3 protein once. Of around 1.7 million distinct CDR3 sequences in the sample, 32% were seen once. This clonotype was picked up a small number of times. The antigen remains undetermined. The rearrangement uses TRBV7-2 and TRBJ2-7; D might be TRBD2 (6 bases). The end of the DNA aligns better with TRBJ2-5, so the J call may be wrong. The material sequenced was cord blood. The clonotype comes from a newborn girl in good health. The CDR3 protein is CASSSGGATQYF. DNA of the CDR3: TGTGCCAGCAGCTCAGGCGGGGCGACCCAGTACTTC.